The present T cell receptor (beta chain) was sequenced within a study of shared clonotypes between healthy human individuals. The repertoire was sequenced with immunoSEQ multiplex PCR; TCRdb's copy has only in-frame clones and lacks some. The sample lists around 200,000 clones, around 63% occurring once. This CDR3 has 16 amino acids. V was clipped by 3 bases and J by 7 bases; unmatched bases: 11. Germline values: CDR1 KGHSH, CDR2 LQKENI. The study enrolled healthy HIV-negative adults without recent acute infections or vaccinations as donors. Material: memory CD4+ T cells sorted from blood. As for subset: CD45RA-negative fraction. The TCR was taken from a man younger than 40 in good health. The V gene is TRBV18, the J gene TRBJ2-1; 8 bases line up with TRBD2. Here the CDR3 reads CASSPFRAGDKNEQFF. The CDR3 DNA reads TGTGCCAGCTCACCGTTTCGAGCGGGAGATAAGAATGAGCAGTTCTTC.